This entry is about one TCR beta chain. Its cognate antigen is unknown. The data belong to a study of CD8+ T cells in alopecia areata. Study summary: Each of the treated patients was given oral tofacitinib, 5 to 10 mg twice daily, for moderate-to-severe alopecia areata.

Whole-study results and caveats: A large proportion of expanded lesional clones were detected persisting in scalp and blood during tofacitinib.

Isolated RNA was reverse transcribed into cDNA used as the sequencing template. The protocol was immunoSEQ multiplex PCR, while the TCRdb copy is restricted to in-frame clones and leaves out a portion. This sample carries some 170,000 clones, 40% to 65% of them seen once, and the ten largest clones take 10% to 13%. Treatment meaning: oral pan-JAK inhibitor, 5-10 mg twice daily. Obtained from alopecia areata patients were lesional scalp punch biopsies along with peripheral blood. Cell sorting was applied to PBMCs, and CD4+ and CD8+ T cells were collected. This CDR3 is built from 11 residues. Germline-derived CDR1 and CDR2 are SQVTM and ANQGSEA. V shed 7 bases, J shed 7 bases, and the junction held 6 bases outside the gene matches.

The rearrangement links TRBV29-1 to TRBJ2-7, with 8 bases aligning to TRBD1. The source was CD8+ T cells sorted from blood, collected at week 24, from a patient treated with tofacitinib. This sequence originates from a human donor with alopecia areata. The CDR3 loop is CSAGTGREQYF. The CDR3 DNA is TGCAGCGCCGGGACAGGCCGTGAGCAGTACTTC.